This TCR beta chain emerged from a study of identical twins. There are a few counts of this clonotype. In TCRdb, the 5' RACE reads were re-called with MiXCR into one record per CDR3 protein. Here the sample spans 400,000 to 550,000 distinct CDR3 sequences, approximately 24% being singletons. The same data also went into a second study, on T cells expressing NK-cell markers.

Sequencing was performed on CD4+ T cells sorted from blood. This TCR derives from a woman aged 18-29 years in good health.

As DNA, the CDR3 is TGTGCCAGCGGAAGGACCTTGGACACTGAAGCTTTCTTT. It codes for CASGRTLDTEAFF. The chain uses TRBV7-6 and TRBJ1-1, with D unresolved. The CDR3 contains 13 residues. Germline lookup yields CDR1 SGHVS and CDR2 FNYEAQ. With 8 bases removed from V and 3 bases from J, the gap between germline ends came to 13 bases.